This record covers a single TCR beta chain. Its antigen remains unidentified. In every patient, relapse followed autologous stem cell transplantation, while exposure to brentuximab vedotin differed. The data are from a study of PD-1 blockade in classical Hodgkin lymphoma. Regarding the study as a whole: Healthy donors reportedly exceeded newly diagnosed patients in baseline TCR diversity.

The V and J ends lost 7 bases and 1 base, in that order; junction bases with no gene match: 6. This CDR3 comprises 14 residues. Germline CDR1 SGHRS, CDR2 YFSETQ. Using immunoSEQ multiplex PCR, the repertoire was profiled, and TCRdb retains in-frame clones only, with some absent. There are 55,000 to 75,000 clones in the sample; over 55% occur only once, and roughly 9.1% lies in the top ten. The sequencing here drew on peripheral blood mononuclear cells (PBMCs), taken before the second cycle of nivolumab. The sequence derives from a human donor with classical Hodgkin lymphoma. This rearrangement joins TRBV5-1 to TRBJ2-3; 7 bases fit TRBD2. The CDR3 nucleotides read TGCGCCAGCTCTCAGCGGGGCCGCACAGATACGCAGTATTTT. Translated: CASSQRGRTDTQYF.